This T cell receptor beta chain was identified during a study of shared clonotypes between healthy human individuals (dated by TCRdb to 2020 to 2022). Looking at the study overall: The cohort comprised two women and a few men aged 18 to 49 years. For each donor, CD4 naive and CD4 memory were each given three plates, CD8 naive was given two plates, and CD8 memory was given one plate. The study deeply sequenced blood TCR repertoires of five healthy adults to estimate repertoire size and the extent of clonotype sharing between individuals. To increase sequencing depth and limit assay-specific biases, TCR repertoire library preparation and sequencing were carried out by different laboratories using diverse techniques. Each donor's leukapheresis produced roughly between roughly 0.94 and 9.5 billion PBMCs. What the study reported, not specific to this receptor: Pairwise subsampling indicated that sequencing depth was expected to affect the degree of clonotype sharing among donors. Naive subsets generally had larger estimated clonotype richness than memory subsets did. Higher generation probabilities were observed for clonotypes shared by all four sorted-subset donors than for non-shared clonotypes. Approximately 4.8% of naive CD4, around 4% of naive CD8, approximately 2.2% of memory CD4, and about 0.4% of memory CD8 clonotypes were shared across a handful of donors. Sampling was restricted to blood, and TCR repertoires in tissues likely differ from the TCR repertoires found in blood. The small number of donors limited the genetic and exposure-history diversity represented. Incomplete sequencing was indicated by rarefaction of sorted-subset datasets, despite the large sequencing depth.

On this clone itself: The specificity of this receptor is unknown. No per-base quality is available; no much larger clone lies one base away.

V sheds 2 bases and J sheds 0 bases, leaving 8 bases between their ends. The CDR3 goes from the cysteine to the phenylalanine over 16 residues. Only the CDR3 portion is preserved as DNA: 48 bases, with reading frame beginning at the first base. CDR1 is given as SEHNR and CDR2 as FQNEAQ, both from the germline V gene (reference sequence). CD8 naive samples were obtained by positive selection for CCR7 among CD45RO-negative cells, yielding a CD45RA+CCR7+ population from which TemRA cells were excluded. The donors were healthy, HIV-negative adults who had no recently reported acute infections or vaccinations. Every donor was a Caucasian adult living in Nashville, Tennessee, USA. After blood collection by leukapheresis, PBMCs were isolated using Ficoll-Histopaque density gradient centrifugation and then cryopreserved in the vapor phase of liquid nitrogen. Analytical flow cytometry was used to check the purity and quantity of every magnetically sorted T cell population. Each sorted fraction had its genomic DNA isolated and then quantified by UV absorbance on a Nanodrop 2000c.

Using the deep immunoSEQ assay, TCR CDR3 regions were amplified from genomic DNA by multiplex PCR. Genomic DNA extracted from each cell subset was distributed evenly over all wells of several immunoSEQ 96-well plates, and each plate served as one replicate. For sorted subsets, each replicate PCR was loaded with around 220 ng genomic DNA, equivalent to about 30,000 T cell genomes. The purified libraries were quantified using a Qubit 3.0 fluorometer, sized with a Bioanalyzer 2100, and then quantified again using the KAPA Library Quantification kit. Every immunoSEQ 96-well plate was sequenced on a dedicated single-read 150-cycle Illumina NextSeq 550 flow cell. Turning to the authors' computational methods: Because the immunoSEQ output included only junctional sequences and no quality scores, the filtering could not be the same as the filtering used for full-length reads. Sequences were annotated with PyIR, a Python wrapper for IgBLAST v1.9, using IMGT germline references to assign V/J genes and CDR3. Any read was removed if the V/J assignment was weak (E-value above 1e-6), the CDR3 was missing, or the read contained stop codons, out-of-frame junctions, or ambiguous translated residues. V3J clonotypes were defined by identical inferred V gene, J gene, and CDR3 amino acid sequence. The percentage overlap between two repertoires was calculated by dividing the number of shared unique clonotypes by the size of the smaller repertoire. Richness of each repertoire was evaluated using RTK rarefaction, the Chao1 estimator, and Recon v2.1 estimates of unobserved clonotypes. OLGA was used to compute generation probabilities for all TCRbeta clonotypes that the gDNA method yielded from a handful of donors. TCRdb stores this immuneACCESS table with in-frame sequences only. Part of the clones is absent; in the studies checked, under half of the shortfall reflects unresolved V genes, and no reason is known for the rest. V and J calls and clone size are as listed in that table; D and trimming were resolved from the DNA. Here the sample has about 2.2 million clones; 93% occur a single time. The ten largest clones add up to about 1.6% of the sample.

The receptor was derived from a man aged 18 to 35 in good health. Some clones in this sample may be carry-over from other donors' samples. The sequenced sample consisted of naive CD8+ T cells from PBMCs. The intended sense of this specimen's cell subset or site label: CD45RA+CCR7+. The V and J genes are TRBV7-9 and TRBJ2-6; the D gene identity is not certain. In nucleotides, the sequence is TGTGCCAGCAGCTTAAAGTCGCGCTCTGGGGCCAACGTCCTGACTTTC. This translates into CASSLKSRSGANVLTF.